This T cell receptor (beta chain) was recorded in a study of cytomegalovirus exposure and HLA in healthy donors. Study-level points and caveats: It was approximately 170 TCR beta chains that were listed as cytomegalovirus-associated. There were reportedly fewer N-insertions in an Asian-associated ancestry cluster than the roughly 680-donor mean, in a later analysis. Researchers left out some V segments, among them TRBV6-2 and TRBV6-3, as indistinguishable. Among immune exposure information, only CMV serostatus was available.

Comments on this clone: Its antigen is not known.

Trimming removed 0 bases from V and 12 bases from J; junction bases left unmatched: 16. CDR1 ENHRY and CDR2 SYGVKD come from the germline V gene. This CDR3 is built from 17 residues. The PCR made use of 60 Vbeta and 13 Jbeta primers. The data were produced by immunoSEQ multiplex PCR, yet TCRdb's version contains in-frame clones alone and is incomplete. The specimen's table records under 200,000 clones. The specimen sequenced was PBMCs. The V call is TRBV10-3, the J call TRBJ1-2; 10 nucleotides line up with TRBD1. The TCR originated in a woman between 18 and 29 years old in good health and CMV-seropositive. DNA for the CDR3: TGTGCCATCAGTGAGTCTTCCTCCGGGACAGGGGATCCCTTGGACACCTTC. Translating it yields CAISESSSGTGDPLDTF.